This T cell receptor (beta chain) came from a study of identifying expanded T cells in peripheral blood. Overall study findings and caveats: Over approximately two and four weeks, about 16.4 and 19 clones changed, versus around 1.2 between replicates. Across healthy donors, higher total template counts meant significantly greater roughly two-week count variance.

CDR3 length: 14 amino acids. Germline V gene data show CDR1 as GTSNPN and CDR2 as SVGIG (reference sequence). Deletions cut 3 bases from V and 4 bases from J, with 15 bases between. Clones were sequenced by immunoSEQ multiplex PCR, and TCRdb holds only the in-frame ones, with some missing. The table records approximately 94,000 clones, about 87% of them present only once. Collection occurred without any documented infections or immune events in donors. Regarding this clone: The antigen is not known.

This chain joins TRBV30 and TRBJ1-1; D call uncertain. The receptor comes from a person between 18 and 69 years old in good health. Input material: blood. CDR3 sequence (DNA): TGTGCCTGGAGATCTGAGGGATGGAGCACTGAAGCTTTCTTT. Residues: CAWRSEGWSTEAFF.